This TCR beta chain was retrieved from a study of T-cell memory formation after mild COVID-19. Concerning this clonotype: The antigen is unknown.

After 5'RACE with constant-segment primers, TCR alpha and TCR beta cDNA libraries carrying sample barcodes and UMIs were obtained. TCRdb re-analysed the 5' RACE reads in MiXCR, keeping a single row per CDR3 protein. The sample lists approximately 430,000 distinct CDR3 sequences, about a quarter occurring once. General study results and limits: Clones contracting over day 15 to 85 were CD4/CD8 balanced, with later expanders leaning CD4+. Contracting CD4+ clones were located mainly in CM and EM, and CD8+ clones in EMRA.

This sequence originates from an adult woman who had mild COVID-19 (a few samples of this study predate the infection). Cell type and time point are not known. The sample taken for sequencing was PBMCs or a T cell subset sorted from them (not recorded which).

CDR3 region: CASSEPGQGYNEQFF. CDR3 bases: TGTGCCAGCAGTGAACCGGGACAGGGTTACAATGAGCAGTTCTTC. The chain uses TRBV27 and TRBJ2-1; TRBD1 aligns across 9 bases. Germline lookup yields CDR1 MNHEY and CDR2 SMNVEV (reference sequence). The CDR3 is made up of 15 amino acids. The trim removed 5 bases at V and 4 bases at J, leaving 6 bases unmatched.